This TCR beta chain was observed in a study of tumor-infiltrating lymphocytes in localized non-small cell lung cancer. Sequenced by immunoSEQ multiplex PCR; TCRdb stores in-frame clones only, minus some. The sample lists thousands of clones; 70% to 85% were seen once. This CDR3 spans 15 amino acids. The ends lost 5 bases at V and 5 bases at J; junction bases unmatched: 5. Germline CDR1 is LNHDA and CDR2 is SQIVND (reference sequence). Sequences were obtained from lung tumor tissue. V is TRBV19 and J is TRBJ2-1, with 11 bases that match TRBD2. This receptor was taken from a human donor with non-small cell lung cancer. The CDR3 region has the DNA TGTGCCAGTAGTTCACGGACTAGCGGGCACAATGAGCAGTTCTTC. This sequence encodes CASSSRTSGHNEQFF.